This T cell receptor (beta chain) was captured by sequencing in a study of T cells in tuberculosis. The time point: new active TB diagnosis, blood taken before or within 7 days of starting treatment. Produced via immunoSEQ multiplex PCR; TCRdb's table is partial and in-frame only. The sample lists approximately 53,000 clones, about 95% occurring once. Between the trimmed V and J ends, which lost 2 bases and 9 bases, there was a span of 11 bases. The CDR3 contains 14 residues. CDR1 is MNHNS and CDR2 is SASEGT in the germline V gene. The rearrangement links TRBV6-1 to TRBJ1-6; tentative D call: TRBD1 (5 bases). This sequence was found in an adult with tuberculosis. Specimen: PBMCs, collected at tuberculosis diagnosis. The CDR3 is CASSERRGPSPLHF. DNA for the CDR3: TGTGCCAGCAGTGAACGGAGGGGACCTTCACCCCTCCACTTT.